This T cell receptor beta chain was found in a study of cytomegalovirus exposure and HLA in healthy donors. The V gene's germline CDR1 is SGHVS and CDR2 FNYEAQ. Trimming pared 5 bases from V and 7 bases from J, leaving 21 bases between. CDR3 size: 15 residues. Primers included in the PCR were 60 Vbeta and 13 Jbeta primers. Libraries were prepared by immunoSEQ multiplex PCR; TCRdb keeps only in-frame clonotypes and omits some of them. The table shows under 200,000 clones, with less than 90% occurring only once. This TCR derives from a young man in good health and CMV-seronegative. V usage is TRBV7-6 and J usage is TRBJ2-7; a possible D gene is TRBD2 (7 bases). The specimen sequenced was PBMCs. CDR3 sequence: CASSKLVPGEGEQYF. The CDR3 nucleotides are TGTGCCAGCAGCAAATTAGTCCCAGGGGAGGGGGAGCAGTACTTC.